This TCR beta chain was captured by sequencing in a study of cytomegalovirus exposure and HLA in healthy donors. Study as a whole: A later analysis reported the 100 to 150 validation repertoires used the same platform as the roughly 670 first-cohort repertoires.

This table comes from immunoSEQ multiplex PCR, and its TCRdb copy is limited to in-frame clones, with some not included. Counted here are about 88,000 clones, approximately 81% occurring once; the ten biggest clones make up around 10%. On this clone itself: Its antigen is still unknown.

Study-wide results and caveats: In vitro, a few CMV-associated chains proved specific for CMV antigens.

The V gene's germline CDR1 is MDHEN and CDR2 SYDVKM. The CDR3 is made up of 15 amino acids. With V trimmed by 5 bases and J by 7 bases, 13 bases remained unmatched. The specimen was PBMCs. The chain uses TRBV28 and TRBJ2-7; 8 bases are shared with TRBD2. This receptor was taken from a woman between 18 and 29 years old in good health and CMV-seropositive. The CDR3 nucleotides read TGTGCCAGCAGTCCCCCCGGGGGGGCAACTAGGGAGCAGTACTTC. Translation: CASSPPGGATREQYF.